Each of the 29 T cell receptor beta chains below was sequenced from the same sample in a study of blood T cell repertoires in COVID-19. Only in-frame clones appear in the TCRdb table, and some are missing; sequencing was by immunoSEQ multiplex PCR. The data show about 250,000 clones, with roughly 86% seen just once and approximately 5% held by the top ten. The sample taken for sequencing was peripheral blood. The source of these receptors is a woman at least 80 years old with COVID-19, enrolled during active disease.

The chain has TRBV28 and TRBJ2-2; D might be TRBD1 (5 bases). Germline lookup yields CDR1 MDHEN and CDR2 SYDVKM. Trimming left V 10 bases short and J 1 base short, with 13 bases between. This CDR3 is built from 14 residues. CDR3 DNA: TGTGCCACCCAGTCAGGGCTGAACACCGGGGAGCTGTTTTTT. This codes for CATQSGLNTGELFF.

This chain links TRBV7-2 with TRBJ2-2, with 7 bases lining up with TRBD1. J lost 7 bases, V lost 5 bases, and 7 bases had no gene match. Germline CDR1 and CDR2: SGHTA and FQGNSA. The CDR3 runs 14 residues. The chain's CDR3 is CASSPGQKVGELFF. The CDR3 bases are TGTGCCAGCAGCCCGGGACAGAAAGTCGGGGAGCTGTTTTTT.

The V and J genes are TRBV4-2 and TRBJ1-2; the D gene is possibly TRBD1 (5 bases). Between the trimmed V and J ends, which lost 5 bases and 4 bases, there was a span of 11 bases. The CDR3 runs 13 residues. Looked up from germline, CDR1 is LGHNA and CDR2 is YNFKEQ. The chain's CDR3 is CASSRGDSYGYTF. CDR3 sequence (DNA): TGTGCCAGCAGCAGGGGCGACAGCTATGGCTACACCTTC.

The CDR3, as DNA: TGTGCCAGCACGGAACAGGGACGGACAAATTCACCCCTCCACTTT. It codes for CASTEQGRTNSPLHF. The chain combines TRBV5-6 with TRBJ1-6, with D possibly TRBD1 on 6 matching bases. V lost 6 bases and J 7 bases, leaving 17 bases between the germline ends. Germline CDR1 and CDR2: SGHDT and YYEEEE. The length of the CDR3 is 15 residues.

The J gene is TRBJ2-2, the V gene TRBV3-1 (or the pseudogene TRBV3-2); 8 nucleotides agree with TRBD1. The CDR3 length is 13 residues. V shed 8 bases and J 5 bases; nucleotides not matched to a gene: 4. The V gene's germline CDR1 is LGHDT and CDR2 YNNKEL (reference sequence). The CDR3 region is CASRTGGTGELFF. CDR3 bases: TGTGCCAGCCGAACAGGGGGAACCGGGGAGCTGTTTTTT.

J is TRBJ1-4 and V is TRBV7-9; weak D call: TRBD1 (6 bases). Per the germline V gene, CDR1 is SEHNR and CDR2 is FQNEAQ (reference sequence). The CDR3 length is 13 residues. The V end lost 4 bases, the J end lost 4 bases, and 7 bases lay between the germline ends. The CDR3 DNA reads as TGTGCCAGCAGCTCACAGGGTAATGAAAAACTGTTTTTT. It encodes CASSSQGNEKLFF.

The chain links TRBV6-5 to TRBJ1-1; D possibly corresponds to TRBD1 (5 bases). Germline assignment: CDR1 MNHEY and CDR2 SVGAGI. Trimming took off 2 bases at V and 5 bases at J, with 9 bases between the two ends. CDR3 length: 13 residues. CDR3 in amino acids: CASSYEGRTEAFF. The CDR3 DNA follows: TGTGCCAGCAGTTACGAGGGGAGGACTGAAGCTTTCTTT.

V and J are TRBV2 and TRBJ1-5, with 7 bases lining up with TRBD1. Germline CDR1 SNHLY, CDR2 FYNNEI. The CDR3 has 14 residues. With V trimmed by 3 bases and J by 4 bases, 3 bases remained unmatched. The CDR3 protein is CASSEDRRNQPQHF. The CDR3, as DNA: TGTGCCAGCAGTGAGGACAGGAGGAATCAGCCCCAGCATTTT.

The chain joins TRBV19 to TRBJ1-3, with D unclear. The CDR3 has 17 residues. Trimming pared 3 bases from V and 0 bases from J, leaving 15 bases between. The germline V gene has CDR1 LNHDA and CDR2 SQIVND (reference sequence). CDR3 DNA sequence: TGTGCCAGTAGTATTAGTGAGCGGACCCTCTCTGGAAACACCATATATTTT. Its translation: CASSISERTLSGNTIYF.

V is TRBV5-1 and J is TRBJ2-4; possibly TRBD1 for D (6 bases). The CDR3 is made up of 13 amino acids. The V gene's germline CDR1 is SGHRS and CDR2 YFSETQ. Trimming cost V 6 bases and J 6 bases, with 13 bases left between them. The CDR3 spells CASKSTGTNIQYF. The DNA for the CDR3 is TGCGCCAGCAAATCTACAGGGACAAACATTCAGTACTTC. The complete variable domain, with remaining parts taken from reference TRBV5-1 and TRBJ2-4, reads KAGVTQTPRYLIKTRGQQVTLSCSPISGHRSVSWYQQTPGQGLQFLFEYFSETQRNKGNFPGRFSGRQFSNSRSEMNVSTLELGDSALYLCASKSTGTNIQYFGAGTRLSVL.

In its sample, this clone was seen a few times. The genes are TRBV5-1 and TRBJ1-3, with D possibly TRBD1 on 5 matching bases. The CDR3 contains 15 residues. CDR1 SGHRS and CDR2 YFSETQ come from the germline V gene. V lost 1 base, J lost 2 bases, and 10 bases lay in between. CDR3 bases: TGCGCCAGCAGCTTGAATGCAGGGACTGGAAACACCATATATTTT. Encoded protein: CASSLNAGTGNTIYF.

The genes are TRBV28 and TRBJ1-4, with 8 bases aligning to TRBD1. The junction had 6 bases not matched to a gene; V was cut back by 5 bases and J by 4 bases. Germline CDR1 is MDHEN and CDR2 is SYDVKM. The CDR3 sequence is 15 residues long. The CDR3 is CASSVGTGGNEKLFF. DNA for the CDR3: TGTGCCAGCAGTGTCGGAACAGGGGGTAATGAAAAACTGTTTTTT. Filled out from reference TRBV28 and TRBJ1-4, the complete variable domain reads DVKVTQSSRYLVKRTGEKVFLECVQDMDHENMFWYRQDPGLGLRLIYFSYDVKMKEKGDIPEGYSVSREKKERFSLILESASTNQTSMYLCASSVGTGGNEKLFFGSGTQLSVL.

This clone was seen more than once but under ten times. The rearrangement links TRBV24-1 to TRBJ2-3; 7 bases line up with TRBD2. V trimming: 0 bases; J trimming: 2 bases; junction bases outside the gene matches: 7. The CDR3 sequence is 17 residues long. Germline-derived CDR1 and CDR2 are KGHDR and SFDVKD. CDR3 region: CATSDLKKRGHTDTQYF. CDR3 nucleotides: TGTGCCACCAGTGATTTGAAAAAGCGGGGCCACACAGATACGCAGTATTTT.

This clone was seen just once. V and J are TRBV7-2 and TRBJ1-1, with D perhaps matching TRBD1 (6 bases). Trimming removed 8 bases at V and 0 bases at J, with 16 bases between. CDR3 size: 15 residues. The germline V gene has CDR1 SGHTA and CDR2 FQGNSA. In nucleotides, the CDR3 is TGTGCCAGCTGGGGGGGCGGGTCCATGAACACTGAAGCTTTCTTT. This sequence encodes CASWGGGSMNTEAFF.

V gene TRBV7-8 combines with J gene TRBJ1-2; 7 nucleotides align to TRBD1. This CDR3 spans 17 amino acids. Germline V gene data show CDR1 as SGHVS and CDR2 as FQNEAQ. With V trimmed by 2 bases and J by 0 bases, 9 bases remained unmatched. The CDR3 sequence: CASSLYGQDLANYGYTF. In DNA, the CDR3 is TGTGCCAGCAGCTTATACGGACAGGACTTAGCTAACTATGGCTACACCTTC.

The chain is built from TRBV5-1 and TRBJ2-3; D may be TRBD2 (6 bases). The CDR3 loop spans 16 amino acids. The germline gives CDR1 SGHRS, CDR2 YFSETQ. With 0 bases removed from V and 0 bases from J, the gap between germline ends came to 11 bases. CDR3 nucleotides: TGCGCCAGCAGCTTGGCACTAGCCCCTAGCACAGATACGCAGTATTTT. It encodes CASSLALAPSTDTQYF.

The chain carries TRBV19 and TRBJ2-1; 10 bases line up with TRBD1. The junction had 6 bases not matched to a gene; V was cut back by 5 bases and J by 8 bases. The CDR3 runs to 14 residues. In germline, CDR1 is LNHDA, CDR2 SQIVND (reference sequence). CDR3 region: CASSLDRGSYEQFF. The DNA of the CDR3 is TGTGCCAGTAGTTTGGACAGGGGGTCATATGAGCAGTTCTTC.

The CDR3 spells CASSPGQGTGANVLTF. CDR3 coding DNA: TGTGCCAGCTCACCAGGACAGGGAACGGGGGCCAACGTCCTGACTTTC. The chain couples TRBV18 to TRBJ2-6, with TRBD1 matching 8 bases. Germline lookup yields CDR1 KGHSH and CDR2 LQKENI. The V segment lost 2 bases and the J segment 4 bases; nucleotides outside the gene matches: 4. This CDR3 comprises 16 residues.

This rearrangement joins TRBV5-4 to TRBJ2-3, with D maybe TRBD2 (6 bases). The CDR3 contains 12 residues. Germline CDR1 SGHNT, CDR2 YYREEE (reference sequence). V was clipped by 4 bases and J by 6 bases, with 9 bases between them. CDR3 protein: CASSITSDTQYF. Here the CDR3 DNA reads TGTGCCAGCAGCATTACTAGCGATACGCAGTATTTT.

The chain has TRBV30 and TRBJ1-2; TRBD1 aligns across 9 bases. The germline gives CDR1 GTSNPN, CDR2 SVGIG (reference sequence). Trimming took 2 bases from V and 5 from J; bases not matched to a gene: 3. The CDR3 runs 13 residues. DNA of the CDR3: TGTGCCTGGAGTATACAGGGGGCGTATGGCTACACCTTC. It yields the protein CAWSIQGAYGYTF.

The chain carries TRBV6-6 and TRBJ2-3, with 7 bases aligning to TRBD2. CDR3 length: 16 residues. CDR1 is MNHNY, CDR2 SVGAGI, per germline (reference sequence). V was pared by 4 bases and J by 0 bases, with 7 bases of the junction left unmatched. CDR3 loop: CASSSRAGTSTDTQYF. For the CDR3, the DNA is TGTGCCAGCAGTTCACGAGCGGGGACCAGCACAGATACGCAGTATTTT.

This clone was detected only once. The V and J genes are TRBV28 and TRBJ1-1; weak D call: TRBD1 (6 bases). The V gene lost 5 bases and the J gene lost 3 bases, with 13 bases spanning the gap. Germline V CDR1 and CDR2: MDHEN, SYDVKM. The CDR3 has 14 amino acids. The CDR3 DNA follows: TGTGCCAGCAGTCCCGGGGGGGCCGACACTGAAGCTTTCTTT. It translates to CASSPGGADTEAFF.

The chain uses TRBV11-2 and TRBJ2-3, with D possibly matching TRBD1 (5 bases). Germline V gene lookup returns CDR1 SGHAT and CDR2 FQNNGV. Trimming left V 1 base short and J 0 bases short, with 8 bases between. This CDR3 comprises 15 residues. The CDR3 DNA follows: TGTGCCAGCAGCTTAGGGGGCGCCAGCACAGATACGCAGTATTTT. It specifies CASSLGGASTDTQYF.

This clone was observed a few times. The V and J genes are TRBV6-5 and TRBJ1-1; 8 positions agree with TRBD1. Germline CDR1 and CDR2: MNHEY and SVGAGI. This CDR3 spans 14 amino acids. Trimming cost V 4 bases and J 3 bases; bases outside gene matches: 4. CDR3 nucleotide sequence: TGTGCCAGCAGTTCAGGGGGCCGGGACACTGAAGCTTTCTTT. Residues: CASSSGGRDTEAFF.

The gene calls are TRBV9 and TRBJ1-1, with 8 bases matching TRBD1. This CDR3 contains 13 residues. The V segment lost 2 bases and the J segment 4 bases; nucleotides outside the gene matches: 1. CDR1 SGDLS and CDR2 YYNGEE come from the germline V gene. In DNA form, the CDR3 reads TGTGCCAGCAGCGTCACAGGGGGCACTGAAGCTTTCTTT. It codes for CASSVTGGTEAFF.

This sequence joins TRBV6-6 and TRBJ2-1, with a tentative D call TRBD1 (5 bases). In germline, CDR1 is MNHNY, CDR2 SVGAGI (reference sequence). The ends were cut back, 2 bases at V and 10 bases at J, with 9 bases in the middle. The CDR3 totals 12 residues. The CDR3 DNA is TGTGCCAGCAGTTACGTGGGGCACGAGCAGTTCTTC. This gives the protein CASSYVGHEQFF.

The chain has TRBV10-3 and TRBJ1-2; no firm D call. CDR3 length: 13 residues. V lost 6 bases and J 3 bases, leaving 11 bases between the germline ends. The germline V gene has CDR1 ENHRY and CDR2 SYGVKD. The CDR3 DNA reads TGTGCCATCAGAGGATCAGAGGACTATGGCTACACCTTC. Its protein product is CAIRGSEDYGYTF.

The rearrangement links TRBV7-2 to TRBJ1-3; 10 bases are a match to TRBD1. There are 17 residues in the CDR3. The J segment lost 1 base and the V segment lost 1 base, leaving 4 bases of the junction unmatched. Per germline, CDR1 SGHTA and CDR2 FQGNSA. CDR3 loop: CASSLGWTGGSGNTIYF. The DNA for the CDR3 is TGTGCCAGCAGCTTAGGTTGGACAGGGGGTTCTGGAAACACCATATATTTT.

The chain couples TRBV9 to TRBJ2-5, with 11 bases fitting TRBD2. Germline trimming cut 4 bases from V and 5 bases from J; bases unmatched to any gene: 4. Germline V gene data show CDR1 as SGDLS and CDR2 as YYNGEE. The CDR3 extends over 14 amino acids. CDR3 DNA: TGTGCCAGCAGCAAGGGACTAGCGGCGGAGACCCAGTACTTC. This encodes CASSKGLAAETQYF. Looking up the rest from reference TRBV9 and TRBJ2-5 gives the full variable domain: DSGVTQTPKHLITATGQRVTLRCSPRSGDLSVYWYQQSLDQGLQFLIQYYNGEERAKGNILERFSAQQFPDLHSELNLSSLELGDSALYFCASSKGLAAETQYFGPGTRLLVL.